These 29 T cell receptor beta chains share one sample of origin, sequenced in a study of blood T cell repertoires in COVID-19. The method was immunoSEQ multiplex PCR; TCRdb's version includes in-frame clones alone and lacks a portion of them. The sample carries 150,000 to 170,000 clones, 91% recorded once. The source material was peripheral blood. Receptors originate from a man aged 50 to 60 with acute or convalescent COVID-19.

The CDR3 DNA sequence: TGTGCCAGCAGGACCATAGGGAGCTCCTACAATGAGCAGTTCTTC. Amino acid sequence: CASRTIGSSYNEQFF. The V gene is TRBV28, the J gene TRBJ2-1, with a tentative D call TRBD2 (5 bases). The CDR3 loop spans 15 amino acids. Germline V gene lookup returns CDR1 MDHEN and CDR2 SYDVKM. V was trimmed by 6 bases and J by 0 bases, leaving 12 bases between them.

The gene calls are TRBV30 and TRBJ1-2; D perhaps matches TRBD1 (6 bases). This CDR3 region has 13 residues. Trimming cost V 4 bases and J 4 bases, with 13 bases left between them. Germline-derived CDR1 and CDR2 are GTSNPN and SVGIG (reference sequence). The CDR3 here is CAWIRQDRYGYTF. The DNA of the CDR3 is TGTGCCTGGATAAGACAGGACCGCTATGGCTACACCTTC. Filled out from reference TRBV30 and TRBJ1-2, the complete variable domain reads SQTIHQWPATLVQPVGSPLSLECTVEGTSNPNLYWYRQAAGRGLQLLFYSVGIGQISSEVPQNLSASRPQDRQFILSSKKLLLSDSGFYLCAWIRQDRYGYTFGSGTRLTVV.

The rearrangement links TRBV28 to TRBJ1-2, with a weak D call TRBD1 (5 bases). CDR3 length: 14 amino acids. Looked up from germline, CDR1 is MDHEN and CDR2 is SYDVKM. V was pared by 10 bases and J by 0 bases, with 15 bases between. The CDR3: CATLGLKSNYGYTF. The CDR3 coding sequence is TGTGCCACCTTGGGGCTCAAGTCTAACTATGGCTACACCTTC.

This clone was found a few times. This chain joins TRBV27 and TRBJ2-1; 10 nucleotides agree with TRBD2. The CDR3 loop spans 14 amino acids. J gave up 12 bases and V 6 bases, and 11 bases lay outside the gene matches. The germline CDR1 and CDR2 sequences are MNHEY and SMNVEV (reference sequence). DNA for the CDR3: TGTGCCAGCAGGGAAGCGGGAGGGGGGAAGGGGCAGTTCTTC. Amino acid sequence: CASREAGGGKGQFF.

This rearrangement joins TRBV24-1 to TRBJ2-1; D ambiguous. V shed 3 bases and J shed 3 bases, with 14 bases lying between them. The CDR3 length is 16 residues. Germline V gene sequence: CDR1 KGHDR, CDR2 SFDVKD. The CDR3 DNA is TGTGCCACCAGTGATGCTGGATCCGCGGACTACAATGAGCAGTTCTTC. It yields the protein CATSDAGSADYNEQFF.

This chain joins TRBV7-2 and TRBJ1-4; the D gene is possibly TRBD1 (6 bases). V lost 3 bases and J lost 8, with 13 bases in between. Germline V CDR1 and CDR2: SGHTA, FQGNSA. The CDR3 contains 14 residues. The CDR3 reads CASSLTGNGEKLFF. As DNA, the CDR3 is TGTGCCAGCAGCTTGACAGGAAACGGGGAAAAACTGTTTTTT.

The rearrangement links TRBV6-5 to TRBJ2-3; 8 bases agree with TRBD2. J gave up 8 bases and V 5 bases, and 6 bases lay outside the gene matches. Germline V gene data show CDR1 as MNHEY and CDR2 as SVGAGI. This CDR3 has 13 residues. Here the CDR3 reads CASSPGGAPTQYF. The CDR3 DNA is TGTGCCAGCAGTCCCGGGGGGGCGCCTACGCAGTATTTT.

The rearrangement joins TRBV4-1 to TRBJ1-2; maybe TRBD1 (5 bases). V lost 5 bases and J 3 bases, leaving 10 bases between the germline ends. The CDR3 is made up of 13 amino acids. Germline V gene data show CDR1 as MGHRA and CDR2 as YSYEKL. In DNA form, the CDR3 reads TGCGCCAGCAGCACGACAGCCGACTATGGCTACACCTTC. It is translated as CASSTTADYGYTF.

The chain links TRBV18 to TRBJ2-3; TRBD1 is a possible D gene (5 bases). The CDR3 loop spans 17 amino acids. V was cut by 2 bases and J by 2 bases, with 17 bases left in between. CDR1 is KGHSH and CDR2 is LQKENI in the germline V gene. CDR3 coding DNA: TGTGCCAGCTCACCAGGACAAATGGGTGTTCCCACAGATACGCAGTATTTT. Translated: CASSPGQMGVPTDTQYF.

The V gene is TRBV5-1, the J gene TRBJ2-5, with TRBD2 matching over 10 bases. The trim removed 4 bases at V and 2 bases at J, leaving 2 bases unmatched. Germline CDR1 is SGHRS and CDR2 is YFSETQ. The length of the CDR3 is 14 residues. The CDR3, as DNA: TGCGCCAGCAGCCGGACTAGCGGACAAGAGACCCAGTACTTC. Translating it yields CASSRTSGQETQYF.

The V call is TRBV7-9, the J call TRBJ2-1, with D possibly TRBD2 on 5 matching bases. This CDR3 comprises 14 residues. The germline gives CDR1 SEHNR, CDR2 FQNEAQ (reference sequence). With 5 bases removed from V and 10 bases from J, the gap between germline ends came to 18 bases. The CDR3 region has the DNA TGTGCCAGCAGCAGGTCCAGGAGGCAGACGGAGCAGTTCTTC. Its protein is CASSRSRRQTEQFF.

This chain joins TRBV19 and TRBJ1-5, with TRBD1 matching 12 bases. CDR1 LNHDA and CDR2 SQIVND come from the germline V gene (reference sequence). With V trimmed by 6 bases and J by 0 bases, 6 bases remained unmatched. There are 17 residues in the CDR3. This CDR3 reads CASRKGTGGFSNQPQHF. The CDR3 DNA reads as TGTGCCAGTAGGAAGGGGACAGGGGGCTTTAGCAATCAGCCCCAGCATTTT.

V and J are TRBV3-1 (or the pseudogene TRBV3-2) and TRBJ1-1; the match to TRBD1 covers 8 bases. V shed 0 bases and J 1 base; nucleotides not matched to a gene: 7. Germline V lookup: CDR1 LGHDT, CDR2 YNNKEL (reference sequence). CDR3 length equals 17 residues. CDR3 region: CASSQDFRGQANTEAFF. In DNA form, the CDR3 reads TGTGCCAGCAGCCAAGATTTTAGGGGACAGGCGAACACTGAAGCTTTCTTT.

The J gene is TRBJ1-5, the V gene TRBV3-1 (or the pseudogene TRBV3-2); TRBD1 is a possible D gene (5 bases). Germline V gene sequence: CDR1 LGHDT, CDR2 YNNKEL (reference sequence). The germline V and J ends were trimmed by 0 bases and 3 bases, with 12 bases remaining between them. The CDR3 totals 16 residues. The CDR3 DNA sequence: TGTGCCAGCAGCCAAGAAGGTCAGGGCGTCAATCAGCCCCAGCATTTT. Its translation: CASSQEGQGVNQPQHF.

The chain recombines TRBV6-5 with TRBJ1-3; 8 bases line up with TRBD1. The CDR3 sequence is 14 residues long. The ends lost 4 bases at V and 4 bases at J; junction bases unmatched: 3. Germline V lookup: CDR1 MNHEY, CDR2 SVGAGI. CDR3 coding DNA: TGTGCCAGCAGTTGGACAGGGAAAGGAAACACCATATATTTT. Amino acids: CASSWTGKGNTIYF.

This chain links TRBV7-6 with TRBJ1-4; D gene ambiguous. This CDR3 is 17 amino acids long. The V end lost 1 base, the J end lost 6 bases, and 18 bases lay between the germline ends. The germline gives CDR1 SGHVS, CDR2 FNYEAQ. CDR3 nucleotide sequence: TGTGCCAGCAGCTTAGTAGCCTCAGTAGCTGGAGATGAAAAACTGTTTTTT. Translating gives CASSLVASVAGDEKLFF.

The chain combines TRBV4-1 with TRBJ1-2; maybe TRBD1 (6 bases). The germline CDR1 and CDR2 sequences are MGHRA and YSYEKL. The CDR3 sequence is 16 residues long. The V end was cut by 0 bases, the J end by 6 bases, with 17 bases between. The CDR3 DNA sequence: TGCGCCAGCAGCCAAGATTATGGAGAGGGGGTCCATGGCTACACCTTC. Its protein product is CASSQDYGEGVHGYTF.

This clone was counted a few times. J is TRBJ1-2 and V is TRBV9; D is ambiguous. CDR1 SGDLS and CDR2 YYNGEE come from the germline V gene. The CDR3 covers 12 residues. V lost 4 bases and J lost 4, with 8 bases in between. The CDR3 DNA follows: TGTGCCAGCAGCCGTAGCGGCTATGGCTACACCTTC. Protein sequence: CASSRSGYGYTF.

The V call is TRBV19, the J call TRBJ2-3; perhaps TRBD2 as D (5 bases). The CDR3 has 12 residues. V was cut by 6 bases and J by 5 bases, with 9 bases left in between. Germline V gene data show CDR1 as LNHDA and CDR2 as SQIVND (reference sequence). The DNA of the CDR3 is TGTGCCAGTAGGACCGCGGGAGATACGCAGTATTTT. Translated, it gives CASRTAGDTQYF. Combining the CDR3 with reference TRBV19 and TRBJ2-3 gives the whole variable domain DGGITQSPKYLFRKEGQNVTLSCEQNLNHDAMYWYRQDPGQGLRLIYYSQIVNDFQKGDIAEGYSVSREKKESFPLTVTSAQKNPTAFYLCASRTAGDTQYFGPGTRLTVL.

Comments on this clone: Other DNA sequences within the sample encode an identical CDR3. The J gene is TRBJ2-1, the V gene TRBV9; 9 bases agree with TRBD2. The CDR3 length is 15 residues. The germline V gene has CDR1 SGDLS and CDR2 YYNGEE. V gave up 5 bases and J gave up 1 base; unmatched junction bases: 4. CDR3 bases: TGTGCCAGCAGTGAGACTAGCGGTTCCTACAATGAGCAGTTCTTC. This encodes CASSETSGSYNEQFF.

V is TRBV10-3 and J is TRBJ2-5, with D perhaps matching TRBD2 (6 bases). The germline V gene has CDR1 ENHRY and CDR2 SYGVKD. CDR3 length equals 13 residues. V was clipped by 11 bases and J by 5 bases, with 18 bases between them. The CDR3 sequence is CAVSGSEGETQYF. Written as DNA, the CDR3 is TGTGCCGTAAGCGGGTCCGAGGGGGAGACCCAGTACTTC.

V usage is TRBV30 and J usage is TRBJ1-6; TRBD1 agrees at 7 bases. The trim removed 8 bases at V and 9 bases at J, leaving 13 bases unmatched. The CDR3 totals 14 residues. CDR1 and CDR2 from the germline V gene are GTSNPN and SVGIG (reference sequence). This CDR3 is CAGTRDSRFSPLHF. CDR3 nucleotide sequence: TGTGCCGGAACAAGGGACAGTCGTTTTTCACCCCTCCACTTT.

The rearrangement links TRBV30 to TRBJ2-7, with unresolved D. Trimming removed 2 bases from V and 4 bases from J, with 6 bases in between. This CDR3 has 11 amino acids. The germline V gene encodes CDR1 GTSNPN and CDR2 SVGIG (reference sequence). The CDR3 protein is CAWSSLYEQYV. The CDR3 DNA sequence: TGTGCCTGGAGTTCCCTGTACGAGCAGTACGTC.

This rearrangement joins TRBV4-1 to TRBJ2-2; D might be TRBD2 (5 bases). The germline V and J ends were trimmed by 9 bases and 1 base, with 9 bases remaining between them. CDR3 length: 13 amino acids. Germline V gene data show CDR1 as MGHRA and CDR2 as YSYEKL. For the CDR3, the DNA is TGCGCCAGTGGACGGGAGAACACCGGGGAGCTGTTTTTT. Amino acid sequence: CASGRENTGELFF.

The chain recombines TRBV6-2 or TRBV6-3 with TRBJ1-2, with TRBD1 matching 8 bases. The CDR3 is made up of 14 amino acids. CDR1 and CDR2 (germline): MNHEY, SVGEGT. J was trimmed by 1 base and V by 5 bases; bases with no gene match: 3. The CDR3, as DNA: TGTGCCAGCAGTCGGGACAGGAATAACTATGGCTACACCTTC. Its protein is CASSRDRNNYGYTF.

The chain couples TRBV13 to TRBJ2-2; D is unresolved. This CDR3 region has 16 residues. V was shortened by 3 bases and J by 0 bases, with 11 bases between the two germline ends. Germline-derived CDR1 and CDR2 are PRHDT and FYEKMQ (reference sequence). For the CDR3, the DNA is TGTGCCAGCAGCTTCTATAACAGACCGAACACCGGGGAGCTGTTTTTT. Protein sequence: CASSFYNRPNTGELFF.

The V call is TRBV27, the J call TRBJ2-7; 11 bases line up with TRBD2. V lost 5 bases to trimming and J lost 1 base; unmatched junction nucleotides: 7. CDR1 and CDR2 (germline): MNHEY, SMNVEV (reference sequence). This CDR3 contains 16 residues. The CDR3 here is CASSPSGLAVSYEQYF. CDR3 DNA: TGTGCCAGCAGTCCCTCGGGACTAGCGGTTTCCTACGAGCAGTACTTC.

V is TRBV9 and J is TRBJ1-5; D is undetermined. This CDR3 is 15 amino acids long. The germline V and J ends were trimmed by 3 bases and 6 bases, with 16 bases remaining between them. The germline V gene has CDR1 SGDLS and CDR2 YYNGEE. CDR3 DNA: TGTGCCAGCAGCGCCGCTGATGAGGGTTTTCAGCCCCAGCATTTT. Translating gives CASSAADEGFQPQHF.

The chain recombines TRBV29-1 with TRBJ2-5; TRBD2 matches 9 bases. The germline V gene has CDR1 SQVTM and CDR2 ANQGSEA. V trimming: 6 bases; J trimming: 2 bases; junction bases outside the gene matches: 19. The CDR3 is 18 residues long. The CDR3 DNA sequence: TGCAGCGTGCAGGGGGGTAGCGGGGGAACCTTTAGTCAAGAGACCCAGTACTTC. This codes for CSVQGGSGGTFSQETQYF.